This T cell receptor (beta chain) was obtained from a study of early T cells in non-severe SARS-CoV-2 infection. Looking at the study overall: Sequencing targeted bulk RNA from unsorted whole blood, leaving chains unpaired.

MiXCR was run by TCRdb on the 5' RACE reads, yielding one entry per CDR3 protein. The table has roughly 90,000 distinct CDR3 sequences, 14% seen once. This clonotype was counted only a few times. The V gene's germline CDR1 is MDHEN and CDR2 SYDVKM. This CDR3 contains 15 residues. J was trimmed by 4 bases and V by 4 bases; bases with no gene match: 7. This clonotype originated in an adult who was a healthcare worker with PCR-confirmed SARS-CoV-2 infection or an uninfected control (not recorded which). The chain joins TRBV28 to TRBJ1-2, with 9 bases lining up with TRBD1. The sequenced material came from whole blood. The DNA of the CDR3 is TGTGCCAGCAGTTCCACGGGACAGGGTGGCTATGGCTACACCTTC. This encodes CASSSTGQGGYGYTF.